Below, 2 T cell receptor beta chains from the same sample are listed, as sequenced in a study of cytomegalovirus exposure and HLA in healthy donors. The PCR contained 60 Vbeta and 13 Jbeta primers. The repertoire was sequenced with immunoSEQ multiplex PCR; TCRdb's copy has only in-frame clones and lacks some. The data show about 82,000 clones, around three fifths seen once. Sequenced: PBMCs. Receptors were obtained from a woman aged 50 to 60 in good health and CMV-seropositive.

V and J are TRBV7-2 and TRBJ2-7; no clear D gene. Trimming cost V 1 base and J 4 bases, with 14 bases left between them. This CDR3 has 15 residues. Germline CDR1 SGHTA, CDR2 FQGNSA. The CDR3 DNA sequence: TGTGCCAGCAGCTTAGGACTCACAAACTATTACGAGCAGTACTTC. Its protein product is CASSLGLTNYYEQYF.

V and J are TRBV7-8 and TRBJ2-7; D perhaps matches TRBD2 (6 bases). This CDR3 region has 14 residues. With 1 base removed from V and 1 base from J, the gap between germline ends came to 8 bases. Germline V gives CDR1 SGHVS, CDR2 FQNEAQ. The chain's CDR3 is CASSLDGGSYEQYF. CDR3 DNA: TGTGCCAGCAGCTTAGACGGGGGTTCCTACGAGCAGTACTTC.